This record concerns one TCR beta chain sequence. Its antigen remains undetermined. No much larger clone exists at a distance of one base, and base qualities are not known. According to the study, the label for this sample's time point signals: roughly 24 weeks on oral tofacitinib. The treatment or condition label of this sample denotes: oral pan-JAK inhibitor, 5-10 mg twice daily. Lesional scalp punch biopsies and peripheral blood were obtained from alopecia areata patients. PBMCs were isolated by density centrifugation and stained for CD3, CD4 and CD8, and CD4+ and CD8+ T cells were sorted on a FACSAria. These data belong to a study of CD8+ T cells in alopecia areata (dated by TCRdb to between 2017 and 2018). Concerning the study at large: Treated patients were enrolled in an open-label pilot trial of oral tofacitinib, 5 to 10 mg twice daily, for moderate-to-severe alopecia areata. Tofacitinib was administered for 6 to 18 months, and 6 months of follow-up off drug were then conducted to assess delayed response and recurrence. RNA came from the PAXgene miRNA kit for fixed scalp, the miRNeasy kit for PBMCs, and the RNeasy kit for mouse skin. Human TCRbeta sequencing covered scalp tissue and sorted CD4+ and CD8+ peripheral blood T cells from patchy and totalis/universalis alopecia areata patients and healthy controls. TCRbeta CDR3 regions were amplified by immunoSEQ multiplex PCR with 35 Vbeta forward and 13 Jbeta reverse primers. To study T cell clonal expansion in alopecia areata, the researchers applied high-throughput TCRbeta sequencing to both the C3H/HeJ mouse model and human patients. Disease severity in treated patients was measured with the SALT score, which quantifies the percentage of affected scalp surface area. Scalp clonality was compared across normal scalp (n=4), patchy alopecia areata scalp (n=8), and alopecia totalis/universalis scalp (n=8). Patients on tofacitinib were biopsied at baseline and after 4 and 24 weeks of treatment, and several of the patients also had a later scalp biopsy.

Reading the germline V gene gives CDR1 MGHDK and CDR2 SYGVNS. The CDR3, from cysteine to phenylalanine, totals 14 residues. Just the 42-base CDR3 DNA is kept, in frame starting at base 1. V is cut by 7 bases and J by 4 bases, and the space between the germline ends is 17 bases. Libraries were built with the immunoSEQ multiplex PCR assay. RNA was extracted from all samples and reverse transcribed into cDNA, which served as template for TCR sequencing. SuperScript III was used to make first-strand cDNA, primed with a 2:1 mix of oligo-dT and random hexamers. A synthetic immune receptor repertoire was used to gauge amplification bias, and whatever bias remained was removed computationally. Per the authors' processing: Raw reads were preprocessed to remove errors, and CDR3 was defined by IMGT conventions from the conserved cysteine to phenylalanine. Clonality was computed as 1 minus the Shannon entropy, with the entropy normalized by log2 of the number of productive unique TCRs. CD4 or CD8 identity of scalp clones was inferred by cross-referencing scalp TCRbeta sequences with sorted blood CD4 and CD8 repertoires. TCRdb mirrors the immuneACCESS table, restricted to in-frame sequences. Some clones are absent from its copies; in checked studies, under half trace to an unresolved V gene, and the reason for the others is unknown. V, J and clone size derive from that table, while D and trimming were established from the DNA sequence. Within this sample are more than 150,000 clones, with around 50% of them counted one time only. The ten biggest clones cover 10% to 15% of the sample.

Points the paper makes about the study in general: Scalp clonality and the number of expanded CD8+ clones among the top 100 scalp clones were significantly decreased by tofacitinib. The treated cohort was small, with a single nonresponder, so links between baseline CD8+ expansion and response need larger studies. Resident alphabeta T cells in normal human skin are also sequenced, complicating scalp TCR repertoire analysis, unlike mouse skin dominated by gammadelta T cells. TCR sequences shared between patients were less clear than in mice, possibly partly because of HLA diversity in the patient population. Compared with normal scalp, lesional scalp, particularly in alopecia totalis/universalis, had higher clonality and more expanded CD8+ clones, which suggests antigenic drive. During tofacitinib treatment, many expanded lesional clones stuck around in both scalp and blood, and this persistence may partly explain why relapse happens after treatment is stopped.

The sample was CD8+ T cells sorted from blood, taken at week 24, from a patient treated with tofacitinib. The receptor was derived from a human donor with alopecia areata. Recombination joined TRBV25-1 with TRBJ2-7; D gene: possibly TRBD2, on 6 matching bases. CDR3 reads: CASTRRDGPYEQYF. In nucleotides, the sequence is TGTGCCAGCACCCGGAGGGACGGTCCTTACGAGCAGTACTTC.